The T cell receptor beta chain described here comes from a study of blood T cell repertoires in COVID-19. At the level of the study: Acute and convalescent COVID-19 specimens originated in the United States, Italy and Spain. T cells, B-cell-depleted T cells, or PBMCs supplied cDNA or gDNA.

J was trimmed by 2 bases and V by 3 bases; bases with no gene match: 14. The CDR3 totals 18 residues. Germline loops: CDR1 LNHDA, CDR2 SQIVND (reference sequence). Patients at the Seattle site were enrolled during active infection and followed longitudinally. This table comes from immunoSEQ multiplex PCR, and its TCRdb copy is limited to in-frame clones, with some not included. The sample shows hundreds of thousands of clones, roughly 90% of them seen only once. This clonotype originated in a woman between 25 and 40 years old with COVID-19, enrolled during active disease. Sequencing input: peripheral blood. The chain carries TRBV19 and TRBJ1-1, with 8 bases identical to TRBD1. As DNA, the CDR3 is TGTGCCAGTAGTATGGATCTCTGGACAGGGATTGGAAACACTGAAGCTTTCTTT. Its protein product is CASSMDLWTGIGNTEAFF.